This entry lists 18 T cell receptor beta chains sequenced from one sample in a study of blood T cell repertoires in COVID-19. Measured with immunoSEQ multiplex PCR; TCRdb has only the in-frame clones, and not every one. This table has about 250,000 clones, about 85% appearing once. The sequencing sample was made of PBMCs or T cells enriched from blood (not recorded which). Receptors were obtained from a woman in her 50s who had been exposed to COVID-19.

The V gene is TRBV19, the J gene TRBJ1-2, with D possibly being TRBD1 (5 bases). The CDR3 has 15 residues. CDR1 and CDR2 from the germline V gene are LNHDA and SQIVND (reference sequence). Trimming cost V 4 bases and J 3 bases, with 15 bases left between them. In DNA form, the CDR3 reads TGTGCCAGTAGTAGACGATTACAGGATTACTATGGCTACACCTTC. Translation: CASSRRLQDYYGYTF.

The table lists this clone with a count of one. The V gene is TRBV13, the J gene TRBJ2-7; 7 bases fit TRBD1. V dropped 3 bases and J dropped 0; count of bases not matched to a gene: 2. CDR1 is PRHDT and CDR2 is FYEKMQ in the germline V gene (reference sequence). The length of the CDR3 is 14 residues. CDR3 nucleotide sequence: TGTGCCAGCAGCTTCCGGACAGGCTCCTACGAGCAGTACTTC. Residues: CASSFRTGSYEQYF.

Notes on this clone: The sample holds other DNA sequences that translate to the same CDR3. The CDR3 DNA follows: TGTGCCAGCAGCGTAGGAGCGGGGGTTACCTACGAGCAGTACTTC. Translated: CASSVGAGVTYEQYF. The chain links TRBV9 to TRBJ2-7; 8 bases align to TRBD2. The germline CDR1 and CDR2 sequences are SGDLS and YYNGEE. The CDR3 length is 15 residues. Unmatched junction bases numbered 4, after V lost 0 bases and J lost 2 bases. The complete variable domain, with remaining parts taken from reference TRBV9 and TRBJ2-7, reads DSGVTQTPKHLITATGQRVTLRCSPRSGDLSVYWYQQSLDQGLQFLIQYYNGEERAKGNILERFSAQQFPDLHSELNLSSLELGDSALYFCASSVGAGVTYEQYFGPGTRLTVT.

This clone was seen only once. This chain joins TRBV6-2 or TRBV6-3 and TRBJ1-1; no reliable D call. This CDR3 is 12 amino acids long. The V end was cut by 0 bases, the J end by 8 bases, with 7 bases between. The germline CDR1 and CDR2 sequences are MNHEY and SVGEGT. The CDR3, as DNA: TGTGCCAGCAGTTACTCGGGAGGGGAAGCTTTCTTT. This encodes CASSYSGGEAFF.

The chain recombines TRBV9 with TRBJ1-4; TRBD1 might be the D (5 bases). CDR3 length equals 14 residues. V was cut by 0 bases and J by 8 bases, with 11 bases left in between. The germline gives CDR1 SGDLS, CDR2 YYNGEE. The CDR3 region has the DNA TGTGCCAGCAGCGTAGACGGACAAGGGGAAAAACTGTTTTTT. Translating it yields CASSVDGQGEKLFF.

The V call is TRBV18, the J call TRBJ1-2, with a weak D call TRBD1 (6 bases). The ends were cut back, 6 bases at V and 5 bases at J, with 16 bases in the middle. This CDR3 has 14 residues. Germline CDR1 reads KGHSH; CDR2 reads LQKENI. This CDR3 reads CASSPRQEAYGYTF. In nucleotides, the CDR3 is TGTGCCAGCTCCCCCCGACAGGAGGCTTATGGCTACACCTTC.

The genes are TRBV5-1 and TRBJ1-2; unclear D gene. Germline lookup yields CDR1 SGHRS and CDR2 YFSETQ. V was cut by 1 base and J by 6 bases, with 19 bases left in between. The CDR3 has 16 amino acids. As DNA, the CDR3 is TGCGCCAGCAGCTTGCCGGGAGGGTACAAACGGGATGGCTACACCTTC. It translates to CASSLPGGYKRDGYTF.

The chain is built from TRBV5-1 and TRBJ2-3; the match to TRBD2 covers 12 bases. Germline assignment: CDR1 SGHRS and CDR2 YFSETQ. The CDR3 covers 15 residues. With 3 bases clipped from V and 7 bases from J, the junction kept 6 bases outside the gene matches. The CDR3 loop is CASSSSSGGAYTQYF. In nucleotides, the CDR3 is TGCGCCAGCAGCTCTTCTAGCGGGGGGGCATATACGCAGTATTTT.

CDR3 bases: TGTGCCAGCAGCCCTCGACAGGGGACCGTGAACACTGAAGCTTTCTTT. It specifies CASSPRQGTVNTEAFF. V gene TRBV9 combines with J gene TRBJ1-1, with 8 bases that match TRBD1. CDR1 SGDLS and CDR2 YYNGEE come from the germline V gene. CDR3 size: 16 residues. Losses at the gene ends were 4 bases for V and 0 bases for J; bases not matched to a gene: 8. Variable domain in full (rest from reference TRBV9 and TRBJ1-1): DSGVTQTPKHLITATGQRVTLRCSPRSGDLSVYWYQQSLDQGLQFLIQYYNGEERAKGNILERFSAQQFPDLHSELNLSSLELGDSALYFCASSPRQGTVNTEAFFGQGTRLTVV.

The chain uses TRBV5-4 and TRBJ1-2; TRBD1 matches 7 bases. Germline assignment: CDR1 SGHNT and CDR2 YYREEE (reference sequence). V was pared by 3 bases and J by 8 bases, with 13 bases of the junction left unmatched. The CDR3 runs to 15 residues. CDR3 loop: CASSYDMAQGKGYTF. CDR3 sequence (DNA): TGTGCCAGCAGCTATGATATGGCACAGGGGAAGGGCTACACCTTC.

The chain uses TRBV24-1 and TRBJ2-2; 7 bases are shared with TRBD1. The CDR3 extends over 15 amino acids. With 4 bases clipped from V and 2 bases from J, the junction kept 3 bases outside the gene matches. The germline gives CDR1 KGHDR, CDR2 SFDVKD. The chain's CDR3 is CATSDYRGNTGELFF. Written as DNA, the CDR3 is TGTGCCACCAGTGACTACAGGGGTAACACCGGGGAGCTGTTTTTT.

The chain has TRBV2 and TRBJ1-6; D is uncertain. Trimming left V 7 bases short and J 5 bases short, with 9 bases between. CDR3 size: 13 residues. Looked up from germline, CDR1 is SNHLY and CDR2 is FYNNEI. The CDR3, as DNA: TGTGCCAGCATGGTCCAGAATAATTCACCCCTCCACTTT. Amino acid sequence: CASMVQNNSPLHF.

This chain links TRBV15 with TRBJ1-5, with D perhaps matching TRBD1 (5 bases). CDR1 and CDR2 (germline): LNHNV, YYDKDF (reference sequence). The V end lost 0 bases, the J end lost 5 bases, and 11 bases lay between the germline ends. The CDR3 spans 15 residues. CDR3 nucleotides: TGTGCCACCAGCAGAGATGCGGAGGGACATCAGCCCCAGCATTTT. Amino acids: CATSRDAEGHQPQHF.

This clone has just one count. J is TRBJ1-1 and V is TRBV2; TRBD1 is a possible D gene (5 bases). Trimming took off 8 bases at V and 9 bases at J, with 22 bases between the two ends. Germline CDR1 SNHLY, CDR2 FYNNEI. CDR3 length: 14 residues. The CDR3 DNA reads TGTGCCAGCGGTTACTTAGGGACTGGGGAAAAAGCTTTCTTT. Translating it yields CASGYLGTGEKAFF.

The V gene is TRBV11-2, the J gene TRBJ2-7, with D tentatively TRBD2 (7 bases). Per the germline V gene, CDR1 is SGHAT and CDR2 is FQNNGV. CDR3 length: 16 amino acids. The germline V and J ends were trimmed by 8 bases and 3 bases, with 23 bases remaining between them. CDR3 in amino acids: CASSPPGAGANYEQYF. The CDR3 DNA reads TGTGCCAGCTCTCCCCCGGGGGCGGGGGCCAACTACGAGCAGTACTTC.

The chain employs TRBV7-3 and TRBJ1-1; maybe TRBD1 (6 bases). Germline assignment: CDR1 SGHTA and CDR2 FQGTGA. Trimming stripped 5 bases from V and 7 bases from J, with 14 bases between. This CDR3 contains 13 residues. CDR3: CASSQGINGEAFF. The CDR3 DNA follows: TGTGCCAGCAGCCAGGGGATAAACGGTGAAGCTTTCTTT.

The chain uses TRBV12-5 and TRBJ2-5, with TRBD2 as a possible D gene (5 bases). Germline CDR1 reads LGHNT; CDR2 reads FRNRAP. V lost 4 bases and J 3 bases, leaving 12 bases between the germline ends. The CDR3 totals 14 residues. CDR3 protein: CASGSGSREETQYF. In DNA, the CDR3 is TGTGCTAGTGGTTCGGGGTCAAGAGAAGAGACCCAGTACTTC.

The chain employs TRBV11-1 and TRBJ1-3; D is undetermined. CDR3 length: 16 residues. The germline V and J ends were trimmed by 1 base and 0 bases, with 10 bases remaining between them. Germline-derived CDR1 and CDR2 are SGHAT and FQDESV (reference sequence). The CDR3 loop reads CASSLEASDSGNTIYF. CDR3 DNA sequence: TGTGCCAGCAGCTTAGAAGCCAGCGACTCTGGAAACACCATATATTTT.